This TCR beta chain appears in the sequencing data of a study of T cell responses to AZD1222 COVID-19 vaccine (dated by TCRdb to about 2021). Broadly, across the study: AZD1222 recipients whose second dose came at about 4 weeks and those whose second dose came at about 12 weeks were combined into one group, since spike-specific TCR depth and breadth did not differ between the two schedules. TCR sequencing covered 233 trial participants: 207 given two doses of AZD1222 and 26 given two doses of MenACWY control vaccine. Trial participants were enrolled into age subgroups of 18-55, 56-69 and 70-plus years, which contained roughly 150, 30 and 60 TCR-sequenced participants, respectively.

Paper-wide results and their limitations: Most participants were white British and females outnumbered males, and the authors suggested that clonal diversity may have been underestimated. CD4 TCRs associated with the vaccine covered the entire spike protein, and the dominant responses were in regions 160-218 and 743-854. After two AZD1222 doses, spike-specific TCR breadth and depth were significantly higher than at day 0 and than in MenACWY recipients. The 56-69-year group was small, and its depth increase did not reach significance, likely because of low power. No day 14 peak-response samples were available, so repertoires were characterized only after the peak T cell response. Reportedly, almost half of the unique spike-specific TCRs recognized epitopes lying outside the regions that are mutated in the B.1.351 and B.1.1.7 variants. Conclusions about previously exposed vaccinees are limited because only five or six AZD1222 recipients were SARS-CoV-2 seropositive at baseline.

As to this clone: Its target antigen remains unknown. Per-base qualities were not stored, and no clone one base away is much larger.

The CDR3 regions of human TCRbeta chains were analyzed by immunosequencing. The paper's data handling went like this. Repertoire TCRs were checked for matches against a reference library of SARS-CoV-2-specific TCRs that had been generated using the MIRA antigen-specificity platform. Breadth was defined as the fraction of unique TCRs that were SARS-CoV-2-associated, and depth was defined as the fraction of total T cells that were SARS-CoV-2-associated. Each spike-specific TCR was assigned to its reactive spike region and to a CD4 or CD8 class using the MIRA data. Log10-transformed breadth and depth values were compared by one-way ANOVA with Sidak's multiple comparisons tests. This is the immuneACCESS table as TCRdb keeps it, with only in-frame sequences that have V and J called. A part of the clones is gone; compared with another copy, unresolved V genes explain less than half, and the rest is unexplained. That table is the source of V, J and clone size, and D and trimming were worked out from the DNA. This sample comprises about 110,000 clones, 86% of them detected only once. About 3% of the sample is held by the ten biggest clonotypes.

The CDR1 and CDR2 encoded by the germline V gene are SQVTM and ANQGSEA. Spanning cysteine to phenylalanine, the CDR3 consists of 11 amino acids. The entry retains the CDR3 DNA only, 33 bases that are in frame from base 1. Trimming takes 4 bases from V and 4 bases from J, and the germline ends sit 5 bases apart. The time point label, as the study defines it: baseline before first vaccination. Vaccinee samples came from UK trials COV001 and COV002, including a single-blind randomized controlled phase 2/3 trial of AZD1222 (ChAdOx1 nCoV-19) in healthy adults. Trial participant PBMC samples were collected at day 0 and day 28 after the second dose for TCRbeta chain sequencing.

The V gene is TRBV29-1 and the J gene is TRBJ2-1; no D gene call is confident. The clonotype was recovered from an adult in good health. Sequenced here: peripheral blood, sampled on day 0 of AZD1222 vaccination. The nucleotide sequence is TGCAGCGTTGTATGGTACAATGAGCAGTTCTTC. Translated, it gives CSVVWYNEQFF.